The present T cell receptor (beta chain) was sequenced within a study of brain metastases from non-small cell lung cancer. Profiling relied on immunoSEQ multiplex PCR, and the TCRdb table lists in-frame clones only, not all of them. The profile shows some 1,400 clones, 80% to 85% of them singletons. The germline V and J ends were trimmed by 3 bases and 2 bases, with 5 bases remaining between them. The CDR3 extends over 11 amino acids. Germline V CDR1 and CDR2: DFQATT, SNEGSKA (reference sequence). Input material: tumor-adjacent normal tissue. The source of this sequence is a donor at least 40 years old with non-small cell lung cancer. V is TRBV20-1 and J is TRBJ2-7; D ambiguous. CDR3 region: CSARTTYEQYF. The CDR3 DNA is TGCAGTGCTAGGACCACCTACGAGCAGTACTTC.